This record looks at one T cell receptor (beta chain) sequence and its context. Its antigen is not known. Germline V gene lookup returns CDR1 SEHNR and CDR2 FQNEAQ (reference sequence). Trimming cost V 5 bases and J 2 bases, with 16 bases left between them. The CDR3 extends over 16 amino acids. The source of the sample is a study of identifying expanded T cells in peripheral blood. Overall study findings and caveats: Over approximately two and four weeks, about 15 and 19 clones changed, versus approximately 1.1 between replicates. Roughly two-week clone count variance significantly increased as total template count grew.

During the collection period, no donor immune events like infections were recorded. The assay was immunoSEQ multiplex PCR, and TCRdb's table has in-frame clones only and misses some. The sample holds 58,000 or so clones; about 80% are singletons and the top ten take about 20%. This sequence originates from a person aged 18 to 75 in good health. This chain links TRBV7-9 with TRBJ1-3; no definite D call. Input material: blood. Here the CDR3 DNA reads TGTGCCAGCAGCACGGGCACGGCCCAGGCTGGAAACACCATATATTTT. Its protein is CASSTGTAQAGNTIYF.